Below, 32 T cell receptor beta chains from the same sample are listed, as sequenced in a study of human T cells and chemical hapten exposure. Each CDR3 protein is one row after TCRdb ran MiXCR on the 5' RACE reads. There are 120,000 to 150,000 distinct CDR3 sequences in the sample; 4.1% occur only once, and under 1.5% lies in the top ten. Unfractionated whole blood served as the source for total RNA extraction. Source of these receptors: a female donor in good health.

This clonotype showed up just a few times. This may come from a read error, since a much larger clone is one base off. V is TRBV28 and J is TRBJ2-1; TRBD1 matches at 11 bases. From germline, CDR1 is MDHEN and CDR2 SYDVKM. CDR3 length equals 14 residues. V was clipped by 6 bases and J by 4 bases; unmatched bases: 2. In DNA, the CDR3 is TGTGCCAGCAGGCGGGACAGGGGGTACAATGAGCAGTTCTTC. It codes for CASRRDRGYNEQFF.

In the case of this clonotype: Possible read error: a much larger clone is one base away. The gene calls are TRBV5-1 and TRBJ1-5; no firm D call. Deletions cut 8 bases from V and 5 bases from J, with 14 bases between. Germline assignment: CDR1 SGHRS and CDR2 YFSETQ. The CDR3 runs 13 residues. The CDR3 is CASRSGVYQPQHF. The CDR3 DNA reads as TGCGCCAGTCGCTCCGGGGTTTATCAGCCCCAGCATTTT.

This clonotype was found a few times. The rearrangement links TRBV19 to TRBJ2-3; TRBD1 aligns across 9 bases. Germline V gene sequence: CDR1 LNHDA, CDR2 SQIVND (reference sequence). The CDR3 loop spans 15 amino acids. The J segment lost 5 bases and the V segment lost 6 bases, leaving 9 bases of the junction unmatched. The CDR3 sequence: CASRGTGQSIDTQYF. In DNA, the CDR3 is TGTGCCAGTAGAGGGACAGGGCAGTCTATAGATACGCAGTATTTT.

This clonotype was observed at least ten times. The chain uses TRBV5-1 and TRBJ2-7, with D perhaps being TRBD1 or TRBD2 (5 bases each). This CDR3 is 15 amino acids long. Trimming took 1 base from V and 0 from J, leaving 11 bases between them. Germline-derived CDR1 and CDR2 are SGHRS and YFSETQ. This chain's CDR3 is CASSLRPGSSYEQYF. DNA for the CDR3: TGCGCCAGCAGCTTGCGGCCAGGGAGCTCCTACGAGCAGTACTTC.

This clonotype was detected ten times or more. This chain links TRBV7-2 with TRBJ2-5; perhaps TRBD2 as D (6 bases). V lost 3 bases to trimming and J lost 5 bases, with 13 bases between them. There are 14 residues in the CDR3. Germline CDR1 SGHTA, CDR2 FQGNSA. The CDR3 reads CASSLDYAAETQYF. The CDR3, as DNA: TGTGCCAGCAGCTTGGACTACGCCGCTGAGACCCAGTACTTC.

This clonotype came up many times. The CDR3 region has the DNA TGTGCCAGCAGAAAAAGGACAGGGGGCCCCGTGAACACTGAAGCTTTCTTT. Its translation is CASRKRTGGPVNTEAFF. V and J are TRBV12-3 or TRBV12-4 and TRBJ1-1; 11 bases agree with TRBD1. V gave up 6 bases and J gave up 0 bases; unmatched junction bases: 9. The CDR3 contains 17 residues.

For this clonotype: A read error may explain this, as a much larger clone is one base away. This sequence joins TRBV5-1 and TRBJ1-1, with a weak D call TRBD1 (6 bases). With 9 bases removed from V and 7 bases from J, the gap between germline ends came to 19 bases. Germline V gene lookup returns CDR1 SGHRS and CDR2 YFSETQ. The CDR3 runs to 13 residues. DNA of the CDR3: TGCGCCACCCAACAGGGTCGGTACGGTGAAGCTTTCTTT. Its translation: CATQQGRYGEAFF.

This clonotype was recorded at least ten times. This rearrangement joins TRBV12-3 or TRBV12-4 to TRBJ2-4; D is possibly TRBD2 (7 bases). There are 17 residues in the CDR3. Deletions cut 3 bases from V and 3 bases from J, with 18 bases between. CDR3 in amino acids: CASSFGRGGLVKNIQYF. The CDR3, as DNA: TGTGCCAGCAGTTTCGGCCGCGGGGGCCTGGTCAAAAACATTCAGTACTTC.

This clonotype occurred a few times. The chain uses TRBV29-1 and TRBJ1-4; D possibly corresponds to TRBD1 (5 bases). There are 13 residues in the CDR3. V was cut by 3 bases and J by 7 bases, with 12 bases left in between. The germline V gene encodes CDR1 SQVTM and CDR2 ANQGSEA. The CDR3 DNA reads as TGCAGCGTTGAGTCCGGGGGTGGTGAAAAACTGTTTTTT. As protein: CSVESGGGEKLFF.

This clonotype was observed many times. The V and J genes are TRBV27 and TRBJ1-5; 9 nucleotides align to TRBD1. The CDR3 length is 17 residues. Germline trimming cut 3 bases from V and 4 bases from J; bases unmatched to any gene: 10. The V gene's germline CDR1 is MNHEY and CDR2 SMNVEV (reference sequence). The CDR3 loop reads CASSFPDRGEGNQPQHF. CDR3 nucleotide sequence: TGTGCCAGCAGTTTCCCAGACAGGGGGGAAGGTAATCAGCCCCAGCATTTT.

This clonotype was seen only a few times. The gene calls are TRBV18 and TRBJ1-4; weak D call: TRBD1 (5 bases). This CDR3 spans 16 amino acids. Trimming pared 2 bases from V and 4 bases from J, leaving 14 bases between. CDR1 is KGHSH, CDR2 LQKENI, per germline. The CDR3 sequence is CASSPSTGTVNEKLFF. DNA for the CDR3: TGTGCCAGCTCACCATCAACCGGGACGGTTAATGAAAAACTGTTTTTT.

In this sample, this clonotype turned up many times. CDR3 protein: CSARDWRRPPEENGYTF. The CDR3 DNA sequence: TGCAGTGCTAGAGACTGGCGTAGGCCCCCTGAGGAAAATGGCTACACCTTC. The J gene is TRBJ1-2, the V gene TRBV20-1; D not certain. The germline gives CDR1 DFQATT, CDR2 SNEGSKA (reference sequence). The ends were cut back, 0 bases at V and 6 bases at J, with 23 bases in the middle. This CDR3 contains 17 residues.

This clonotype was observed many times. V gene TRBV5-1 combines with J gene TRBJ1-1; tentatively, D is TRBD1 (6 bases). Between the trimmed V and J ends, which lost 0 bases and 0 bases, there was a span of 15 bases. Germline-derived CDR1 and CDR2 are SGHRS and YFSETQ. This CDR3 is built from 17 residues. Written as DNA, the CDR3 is TGCGCCAGCAGCTTGGATATAGGGGGGGTTGTGAACACTGAAGCTTTCTTT. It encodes CASSLDIGGVVNTEAFF.

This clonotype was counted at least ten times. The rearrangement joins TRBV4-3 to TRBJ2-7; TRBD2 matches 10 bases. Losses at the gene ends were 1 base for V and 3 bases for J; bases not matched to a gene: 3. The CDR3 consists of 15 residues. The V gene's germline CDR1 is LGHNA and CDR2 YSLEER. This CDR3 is CASSQGTSGFYEQYF. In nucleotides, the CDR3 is TGCGCCAGCAGCCAAGGGACTAGCGGATTCTACGAGCAGTACTTC.

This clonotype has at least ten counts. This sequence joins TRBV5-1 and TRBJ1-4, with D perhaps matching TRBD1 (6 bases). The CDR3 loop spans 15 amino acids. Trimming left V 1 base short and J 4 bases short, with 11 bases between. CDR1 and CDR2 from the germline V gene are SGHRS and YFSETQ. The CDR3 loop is CASSLSQGSNEKLFF. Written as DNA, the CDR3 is TGCGCCAGCAGCTTGTCGCAGGGGAGTAATGAAAAACTGTTTTTT.

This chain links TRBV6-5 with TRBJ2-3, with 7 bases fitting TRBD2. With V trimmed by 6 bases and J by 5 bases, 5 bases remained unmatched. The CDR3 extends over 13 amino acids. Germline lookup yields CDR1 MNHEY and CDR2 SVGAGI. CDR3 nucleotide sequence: TGTGCCAGCAGCAGACTAGCCCGAGATACGCAGTATTTT. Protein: CASSRLARDTQYF.

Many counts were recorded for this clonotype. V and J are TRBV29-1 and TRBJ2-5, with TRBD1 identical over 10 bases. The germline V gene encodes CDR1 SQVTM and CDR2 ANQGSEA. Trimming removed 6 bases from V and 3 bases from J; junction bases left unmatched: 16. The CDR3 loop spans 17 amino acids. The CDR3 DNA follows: TGCAGCGTGTTAGGAGGTGGGGGACAGGGGCCGAAAGAGACCCAGTACTTC. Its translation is CSVLGGGGQGPKETQYF.

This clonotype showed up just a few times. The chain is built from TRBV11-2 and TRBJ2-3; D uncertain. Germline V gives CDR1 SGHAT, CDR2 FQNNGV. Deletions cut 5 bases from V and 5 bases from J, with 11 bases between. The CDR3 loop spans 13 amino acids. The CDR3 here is CASSPGRVDTQYF. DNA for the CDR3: TGTGCCAGCAGCCCCGGTCGGGTAGATACGCAGTATTTT. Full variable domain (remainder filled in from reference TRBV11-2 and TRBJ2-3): EAGVAQSPRYKIIEKRQSVAFWCNPISGHATLYWYQQILGQGPKLLIQFQNNGVVDDSQLPKDRFSAERLKGVDSTLKIQPAKLEDSAVYLCASSPGRVDTQYFGPGTRLTVL.

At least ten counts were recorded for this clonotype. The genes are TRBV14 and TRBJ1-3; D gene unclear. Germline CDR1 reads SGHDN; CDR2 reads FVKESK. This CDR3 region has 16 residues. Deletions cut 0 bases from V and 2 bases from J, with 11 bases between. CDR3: CASSQDRNLAGNTIYF. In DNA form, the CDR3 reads TGTGCCAGCAGCCAAGATCGGAACTTGGCTGGAAACACCATATATTTT. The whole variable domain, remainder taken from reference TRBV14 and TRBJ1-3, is EAGVTQFPSHSVIEKGQTVTLRCDPISGHDNLYWYRRVMGKEIKFLLHFVKESKQDESGMPNNRFLAERTGGTYSTLKVQPAELEDSGVYFCASSQDRNLAGNTIYFGEGSWLTVV.

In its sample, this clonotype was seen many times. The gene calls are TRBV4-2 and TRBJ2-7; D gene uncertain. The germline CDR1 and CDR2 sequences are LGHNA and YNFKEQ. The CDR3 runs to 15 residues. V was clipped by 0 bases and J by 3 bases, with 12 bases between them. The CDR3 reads CASSQDPADVYEQYF. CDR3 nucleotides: TGTGCCAGCAGCCAAGATCCTGCGGACGTCTACGAGCAGTACTTC.

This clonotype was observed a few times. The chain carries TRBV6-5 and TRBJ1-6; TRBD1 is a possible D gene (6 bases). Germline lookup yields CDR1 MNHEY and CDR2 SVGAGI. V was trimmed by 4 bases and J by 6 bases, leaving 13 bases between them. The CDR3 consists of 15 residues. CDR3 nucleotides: TGTGCCAGCAGTTCAGGACAGCGTTGTAATTCACCCCTCCACTTT. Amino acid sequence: CASSSGQRCNSPLHF.

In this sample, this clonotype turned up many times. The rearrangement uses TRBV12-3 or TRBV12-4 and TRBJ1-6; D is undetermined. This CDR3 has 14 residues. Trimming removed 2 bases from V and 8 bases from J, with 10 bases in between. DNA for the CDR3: TGTGCCAGCAGTTTATCGGGAGCTCATTCACCCCTCCACTTT. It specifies CASSLSGAHSPLHF.

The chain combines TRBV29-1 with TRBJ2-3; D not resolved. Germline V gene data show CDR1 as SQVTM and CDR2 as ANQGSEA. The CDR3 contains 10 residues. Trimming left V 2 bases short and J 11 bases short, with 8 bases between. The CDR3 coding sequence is TGCAGCGTTGAACAGGCCCGGCAGTATTTT. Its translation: CSVEQARQYF.

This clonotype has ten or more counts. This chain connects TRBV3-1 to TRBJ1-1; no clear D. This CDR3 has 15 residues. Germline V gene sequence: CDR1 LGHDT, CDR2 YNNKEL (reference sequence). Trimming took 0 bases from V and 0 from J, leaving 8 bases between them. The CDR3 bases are TGTGCCAGCAGCCAAGATCCCCAGATGAACACTGAAGCTTTCTTT. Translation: CASSQDPQMNTEAFF.

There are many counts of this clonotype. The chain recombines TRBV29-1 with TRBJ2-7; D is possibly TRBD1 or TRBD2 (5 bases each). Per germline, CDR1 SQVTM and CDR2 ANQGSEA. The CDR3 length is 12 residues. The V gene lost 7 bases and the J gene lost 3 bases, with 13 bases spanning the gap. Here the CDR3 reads CSGLGALYEQYF. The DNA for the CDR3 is TGCAGCGGCCTCGGGGCCCTCTACGAGCAGTACTTC.

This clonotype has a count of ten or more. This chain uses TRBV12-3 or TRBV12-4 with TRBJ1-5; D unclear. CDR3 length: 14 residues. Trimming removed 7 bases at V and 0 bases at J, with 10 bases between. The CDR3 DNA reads TGTGCCAGCACCTCCTGGGCTAGCAATCAGCCCCAGCATTTT. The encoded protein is CASTSWASNQPQHF.

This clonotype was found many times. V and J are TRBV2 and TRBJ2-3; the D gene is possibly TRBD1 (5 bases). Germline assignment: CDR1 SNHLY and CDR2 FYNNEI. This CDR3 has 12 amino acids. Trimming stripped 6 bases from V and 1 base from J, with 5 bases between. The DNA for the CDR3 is TGTGCCAGCAGACAGGGCACAGATACGCAGTATTTT. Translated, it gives CASRQGTDTQYF.

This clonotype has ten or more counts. The DNA for the CDR3 is TGTGCCACCAGCAGAATCGGGACAGGGGGGAATTCACCCCTCCACTTT. Translating it yields CATSRIGTGGNSPLHF. V is TRBV15 and J is TRBJ1-6, with 11 bases fitting TRBD1. V lost 2 bases and J lost 7; bases outside the gene matches: 4. Germline assignment: CDR1 LNHNV and CDR2 YYDKDF (reference sequence). This CDR3 is 16 amino acids long.

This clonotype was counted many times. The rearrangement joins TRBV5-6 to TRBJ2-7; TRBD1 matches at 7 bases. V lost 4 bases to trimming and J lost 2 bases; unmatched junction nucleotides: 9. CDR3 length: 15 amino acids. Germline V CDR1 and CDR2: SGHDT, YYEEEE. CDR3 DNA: TGTGCCAGCAGCCCAGGGACAGTGAGTGCCTACGAGCAGTACTTC. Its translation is CASSPGTVSAYEQYF.

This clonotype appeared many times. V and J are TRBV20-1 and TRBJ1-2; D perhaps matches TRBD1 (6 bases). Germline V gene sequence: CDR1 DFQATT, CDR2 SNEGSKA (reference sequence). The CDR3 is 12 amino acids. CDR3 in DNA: TGCAGACCCCAGGACAGCTTCTATGGCTACACCTTC. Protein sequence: CRPQDSFYGYTF.

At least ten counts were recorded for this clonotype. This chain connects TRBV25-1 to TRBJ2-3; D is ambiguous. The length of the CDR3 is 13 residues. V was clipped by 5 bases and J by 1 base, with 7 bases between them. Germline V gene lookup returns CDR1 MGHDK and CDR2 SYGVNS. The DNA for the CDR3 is TGTGCCAGCAGTAGGCTAGGCACAGATACGCAGTATTTT. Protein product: CASSRLGTDTQYF.

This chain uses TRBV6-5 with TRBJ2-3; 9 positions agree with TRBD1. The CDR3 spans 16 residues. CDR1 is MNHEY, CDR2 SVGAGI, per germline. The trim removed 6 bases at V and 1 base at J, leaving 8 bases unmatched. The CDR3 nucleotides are TGTGCCAGCAGGGGCTACAGGGGGCCGGGCACAGATACGCAGTATTTT. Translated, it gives CASRGYRGPGTDTQYF.